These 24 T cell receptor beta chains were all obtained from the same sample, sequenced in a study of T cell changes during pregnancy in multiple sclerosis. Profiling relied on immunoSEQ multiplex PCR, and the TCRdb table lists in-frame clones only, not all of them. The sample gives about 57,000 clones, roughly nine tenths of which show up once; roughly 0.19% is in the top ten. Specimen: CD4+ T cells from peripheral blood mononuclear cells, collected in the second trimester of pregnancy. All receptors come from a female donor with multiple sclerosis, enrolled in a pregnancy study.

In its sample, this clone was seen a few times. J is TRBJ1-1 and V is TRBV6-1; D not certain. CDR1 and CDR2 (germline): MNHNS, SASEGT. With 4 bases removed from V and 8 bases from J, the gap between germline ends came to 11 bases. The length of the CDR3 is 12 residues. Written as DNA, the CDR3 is TGTGCCAGCAGTGCCGGAGGAGGGGAAGCTTTCTTT. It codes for CASSAGGGEAFF.

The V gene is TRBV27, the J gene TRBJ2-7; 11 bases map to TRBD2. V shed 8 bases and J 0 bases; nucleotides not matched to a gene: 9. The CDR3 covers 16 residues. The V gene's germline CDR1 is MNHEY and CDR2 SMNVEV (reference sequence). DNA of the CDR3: TGTGCCAGCGCAGCATCCGGGACTAGCGGCTCCTACGAGCAGTACTTC. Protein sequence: CASAASGTSGSYEQYF.

The CDR3 region is CASSINRDSPLHF. Written as DNA, the CDR3 is TGTGCCAGCAGCATTAACAGGGATTCACCCCTCCACTTT. The gene calls are TRBV7-3 and TRBJ1-6, with TRBD1 as a possible D gene (6 bases). Trimming pared 5 bases from V and 8 bases from J, leaving 10 bases between. CDR1 is SGHTA and CDR2 is FQGTGA in the germline V gene. This CDR3 comprises 13 residues.

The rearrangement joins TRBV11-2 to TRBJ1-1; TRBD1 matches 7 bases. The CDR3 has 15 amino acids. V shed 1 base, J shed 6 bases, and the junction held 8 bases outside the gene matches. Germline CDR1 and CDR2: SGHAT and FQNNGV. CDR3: CASSLVGDSAAEAFF. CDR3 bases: TGTGCCAGCAGCTTAGTAGGGGACAGCGCCGCTGAAGCTTTCTTT.

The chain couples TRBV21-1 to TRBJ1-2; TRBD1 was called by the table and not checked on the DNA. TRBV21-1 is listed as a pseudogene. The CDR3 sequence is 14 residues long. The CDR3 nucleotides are TGTGCCAGCAACCCCCCTAAGGGGCCCTATGGCTACACCTTC. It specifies CASNPPKGPYGYTF.

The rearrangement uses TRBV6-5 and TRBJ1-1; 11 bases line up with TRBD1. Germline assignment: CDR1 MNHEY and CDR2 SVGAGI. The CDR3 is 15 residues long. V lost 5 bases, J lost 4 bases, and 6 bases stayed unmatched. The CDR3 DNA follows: TGTGCCAGCAGTGCCCGGGGGACAGGGGGCACTGAAGCTTTCTTT. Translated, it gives CASSARGTGGTEAFF.

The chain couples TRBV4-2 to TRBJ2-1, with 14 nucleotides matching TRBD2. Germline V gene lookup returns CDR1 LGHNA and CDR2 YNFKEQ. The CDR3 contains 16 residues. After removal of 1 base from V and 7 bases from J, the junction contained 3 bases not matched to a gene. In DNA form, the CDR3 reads TGTGCCAGCAGCCAAGGGACTAGCGGGAGGAGGAATGAGCAGTTCTTC. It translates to CASSQGTSGRRNEQFF.

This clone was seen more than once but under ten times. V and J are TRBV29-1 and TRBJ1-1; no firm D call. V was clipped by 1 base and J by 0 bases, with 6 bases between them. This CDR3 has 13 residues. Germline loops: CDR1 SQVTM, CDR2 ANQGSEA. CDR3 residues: CSVEGRMNTEAFF. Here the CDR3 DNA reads TGCAGCGTTGAAGGCAGAATGAACACTGAAGCTTTCTTT.

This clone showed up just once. The CDR3 nucleotides are TGCGCCAGCAGCTTGGTAAGCCCTTCAGGGAATTCACCCCTCCACTTT. This codes for CASSLVSPSGNSPLHF. The chain is built from TRBV5-1 and TRBJ1-6, with a tentative D call TRBD1 (5 bases). Deletions cut 0 bases from V and 7 bases from J, with 14 bases between. Per the germline V gene, CDR1 is SGHRS and CDR2 is YFSETQ. The CDR3 runs 16 residues.

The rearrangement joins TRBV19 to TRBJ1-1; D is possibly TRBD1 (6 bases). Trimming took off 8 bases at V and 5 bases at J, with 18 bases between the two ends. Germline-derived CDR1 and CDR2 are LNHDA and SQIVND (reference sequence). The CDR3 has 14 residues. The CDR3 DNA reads TGTGCCAGTCTAGACGGGGGGCGCAGGACTGAAGCTTTCTTT. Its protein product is CASLDGGRRTEAFF.

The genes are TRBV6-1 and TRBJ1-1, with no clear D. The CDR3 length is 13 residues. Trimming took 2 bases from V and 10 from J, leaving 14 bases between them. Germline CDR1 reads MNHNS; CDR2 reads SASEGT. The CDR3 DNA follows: TGTGCCAGCAGTGAATCAGTACAGACTAGAGCTTTCTTT. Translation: CASSESVQTRAFF.

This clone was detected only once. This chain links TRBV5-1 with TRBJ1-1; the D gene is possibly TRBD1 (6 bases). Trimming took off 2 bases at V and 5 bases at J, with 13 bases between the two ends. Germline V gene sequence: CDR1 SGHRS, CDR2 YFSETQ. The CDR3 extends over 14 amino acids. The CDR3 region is CASSLQGTDTEAFF. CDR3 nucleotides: TGCGCCAGCAGCTTACAGGGTACGGATACTGAAGCTTTCTTT.

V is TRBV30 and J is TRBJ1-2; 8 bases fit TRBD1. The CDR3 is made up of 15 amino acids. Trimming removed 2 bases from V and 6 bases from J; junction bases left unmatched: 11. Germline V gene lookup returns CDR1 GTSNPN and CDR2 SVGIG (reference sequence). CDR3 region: CAWSSNLDRVNGYTF. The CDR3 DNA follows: TGTGCCTGGAGTTCCAACCTGGACAGGGTGAATGGCTACACCTTC.

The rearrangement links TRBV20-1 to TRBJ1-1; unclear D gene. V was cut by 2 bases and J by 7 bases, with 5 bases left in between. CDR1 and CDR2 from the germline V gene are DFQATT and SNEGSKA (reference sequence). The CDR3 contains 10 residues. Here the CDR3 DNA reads TGCAGTGCTAGATCTAATGAAGCTTTCTTT. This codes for CSARSNEAFF.

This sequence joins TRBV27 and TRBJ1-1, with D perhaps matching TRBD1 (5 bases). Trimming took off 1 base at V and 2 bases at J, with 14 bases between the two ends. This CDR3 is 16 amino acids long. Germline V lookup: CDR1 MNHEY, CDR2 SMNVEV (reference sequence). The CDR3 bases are TGTGCCAGCAGTTTATTTGGGGGGAGGATAAACACTGAAGCTTTCTTT. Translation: CASSLFGGRINTEAFF.

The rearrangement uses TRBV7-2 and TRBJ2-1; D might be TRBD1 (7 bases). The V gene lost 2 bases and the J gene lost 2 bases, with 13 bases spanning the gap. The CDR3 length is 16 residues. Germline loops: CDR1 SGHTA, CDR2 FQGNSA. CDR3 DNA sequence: TGTGCCAGCAGCTTATATCAGGGGGGAACCTACAATGAGCAGTTCTTC. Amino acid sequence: CASSLYQGGTYNEQFF.

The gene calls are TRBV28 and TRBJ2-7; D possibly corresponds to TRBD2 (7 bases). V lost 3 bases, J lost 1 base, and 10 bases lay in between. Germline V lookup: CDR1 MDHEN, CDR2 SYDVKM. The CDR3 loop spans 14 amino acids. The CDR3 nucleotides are TGTGCCAGCAGTTTGGGGGGGGCTTCCTACGAGCAGTACTTC. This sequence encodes CASSLGGASYEQYF. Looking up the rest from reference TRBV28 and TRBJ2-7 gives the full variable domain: DVKVTQSSRYLVKRTGEKVFLECVQDMDHENMFWYRQDPGLGLRLIYFSYDVKMKEKGDIPEGYSVSREKKERFSLILESASTNQTSMYLCASSLGGASYEQYFGPGTRLTVT.

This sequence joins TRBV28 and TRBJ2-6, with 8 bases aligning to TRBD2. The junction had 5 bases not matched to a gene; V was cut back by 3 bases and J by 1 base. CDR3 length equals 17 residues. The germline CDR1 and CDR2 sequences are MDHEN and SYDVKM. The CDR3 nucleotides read TGTGCCAGCAGTTTCAGCGGGAGTAGTTCTGGGGCCAACGTCCTGACTTTC. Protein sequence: CASSFSGSSSGANVLTF.

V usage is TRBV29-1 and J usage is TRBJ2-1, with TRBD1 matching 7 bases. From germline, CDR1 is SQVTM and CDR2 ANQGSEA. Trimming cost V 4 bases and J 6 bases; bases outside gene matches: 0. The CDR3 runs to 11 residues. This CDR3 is CSVAGGNEQFF. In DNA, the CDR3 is TGCAGCGTTGCAGGGGGCAATGAGCAGTTCTTC.

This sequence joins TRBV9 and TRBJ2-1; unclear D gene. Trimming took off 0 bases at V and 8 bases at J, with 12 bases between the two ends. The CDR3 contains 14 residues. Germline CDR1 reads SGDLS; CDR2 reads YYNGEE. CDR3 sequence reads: CASSVDAVGDEQFF. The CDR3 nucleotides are TGTGCCAGCAGCGTAGACGCGGTTGGCGATGAGCAGTTCTTC.

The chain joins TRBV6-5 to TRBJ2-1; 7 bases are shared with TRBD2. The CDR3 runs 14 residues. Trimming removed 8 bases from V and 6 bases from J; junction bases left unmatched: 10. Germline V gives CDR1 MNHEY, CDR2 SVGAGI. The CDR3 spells CASGRTRVPNEQFF. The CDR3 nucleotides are TGTGCCAGCGGGAGGACTAGGGTTCCCAATGAGCAGTTCTTC.

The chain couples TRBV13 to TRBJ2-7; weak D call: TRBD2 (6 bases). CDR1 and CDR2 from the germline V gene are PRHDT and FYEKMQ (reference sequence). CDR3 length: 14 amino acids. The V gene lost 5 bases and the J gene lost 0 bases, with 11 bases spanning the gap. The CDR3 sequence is CASSLPGGSYEQYF. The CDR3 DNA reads TGTGCCAGCAGCCTCCCCGGGGGCTCCTACGAGCAGTACTTC.

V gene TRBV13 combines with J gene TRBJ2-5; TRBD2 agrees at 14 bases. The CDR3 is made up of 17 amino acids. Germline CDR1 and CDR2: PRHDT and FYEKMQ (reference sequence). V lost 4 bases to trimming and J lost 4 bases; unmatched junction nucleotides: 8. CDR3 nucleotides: TGTGCCAGCAGCTCCGAGACTAGCGGGGGGGCATCAGAGACCCAGTACTTC. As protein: CASSSETSGGASETQYF.

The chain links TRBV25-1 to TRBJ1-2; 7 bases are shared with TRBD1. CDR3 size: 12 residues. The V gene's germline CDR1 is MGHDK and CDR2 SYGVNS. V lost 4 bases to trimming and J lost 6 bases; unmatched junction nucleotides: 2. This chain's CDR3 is CASSGQGHGYTF. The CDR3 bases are TGTGCCAGCAGTGGACAGGGACATGGCTACACCTTC.